The 26 T cell receptor beta chains presented below share a single source sample, sequenced in a study of blood T cells in healthy people across ages (dated by TCRdb to between 2014 and 2017). Libraries were made using 5' RACE. Sequencing used an Illumina HiSeq 2500. A second PCR of roughly 6 to 12 cycles was performed with a sample-barcoded 5' primer and a J-beta primer mix. Through fastp at Q25 and MiXCR, TCRdb rebuilt clones from the public reads, retaining in-frame beta chains. All rows with the same CDR3 protein become a single entry with the most common DNA and genes. The sample table holds under 850,000 distinct CDR3 sequences, of which under 40% were seen once. Of the sample, about an eighth falls within the top ten clones. Specimen: blood. The receptor source for this set is a man aged 18 to 30 in good health.

J is TRBJ1-1 and V is TRBV14; D is unresolved. The CDR3 consists of 12 residues. Germline lookup yields CDR1 SGHDN and CDR2 FVKESK. Trimming shortened V by 1 base and J by 7 bases, and 7 bases separated the two germline ends. CDR3 sequence: CASSQGGFEAFF. The DNA for the CDR3 is TGTGCCAGCAGCCAAGGGGGATTTGAAGCTTTCTTT.

In this sample, this clonotype turned up a few times. The rearrangement uses TRBV3-1 and TRBJ2-7; TRBD1 or TRBD2 may be the D gene (6 bases each). CDR3 length equals 16 residues. Trimming took 0 bases from V and 7 from J, leaving 19 bases between them. Germline V gene data show CDR1 as LGHDT and CDR2 as YNNKEL (reference sequence). The chain's CDR3 is CASSQESGAGVDEQYF. CDR3 sequence (DNA): TGTGCCAGCAGCCAAGAATCGGGGGCAGGAGTTGATGAGCAGTACTTC.

In regard to this clonotype: With a much larger clone just one base away, this may be a read error. This chain uses TRBV7-2 with TRBJ2-3; no clear D gene. Germline values: CDR1 SGHTA, CDR2 FQGNSA. V was pared by 0 bases and J by 4 bases, with 17 bases between. CDR3 length: 17 residues. The CDR3 coding sequence is TGTGCCAGCAGCTTAGCCCTGCCGGATCATGTCGCAGATACGCAGTATTTT. Translating it yields CASSLALPDHVADTQYF.

This clonotype was recorded only once. A junction boundary mismatches the germline segment, possibly from a read error. This chain connects TRBV7-9 to TRBJ1-2; D perhaps matches TRBD1 (5 bases). The CDR3 extends over 17 amino acids. Germline CDR1 is SEHNR and CDR2 is FQNEAQ (reference sequence). The CDR3 DNA is TGTGCCGGCAGCTCCGATTCCGGGACCCCTGTTCGGTATGGCTACACCTTC. Protein product: CAGSSDSGTPVRYGYTF.

The chain is built from TRBV20-1 and TRBJ2-5, with D possibly being TRBD1 or TRBD2 (5 bases each). V was pared by 3 bases and J by 5 bases, with 7 bases between. The CDR3 runs to 11 residues. Germline assignment: CDR1 DFQATT and CDR2 SNEGSKA (reference sequence). The CDR3 sequence: CSARWGETQYF. CDR3 bases: TGCAGTGCTAGGTGGGGGGAGACCCAGTACTTC.

The V call is TRBV5-1, the J call TRBJ1-1; 10 bases line up with TRBD1. The germline V gene has CDR1 SGHRS and CDR2 YFSETQ. The CDR3 length is 15 residues. V was pared by 2 bases and J by 5 bases, with 6 bases of the junction left unmatched. CDR3 in amino acids: CASSLGQGGETEAFF. The CDR3 DNA reads TGCGCCAGCAGCTTAGGACAGGGGGGAGAAACTGAAGCTTTCTTT.

The chain is built from TRBV2 and TRBJ2-6, with D maybe TRBD2 (5 bases). Germline CDR1 and CDR2: SNHLY and FYNNEI. V lost 6 bases and J 4 bases, leaving 13 bases between the germline ends. The CDR3 spans 15 residues. CDR3: CASRGGGTGANVLTF. The CDR3 DNA reads as TGTGCCAGCAGGGGCGGAGGAACAGGGGCCAACGTCCTGACTTTC. Combining the CDR3 with reference TRBV2 and TRBJ2-6 gives the whole variable domain EPEVTQTPSHQVTQMGQEVILRCVPISNHLYFYWYRQILGQKVEFLVSFYNNEISEKSEIFDDQFSVERPDGSNFTLKIRSTKLEDSAMYFCASRGGGTGANVLTFGAGSRLTVL.

This clonotype showed up many times. J is TRBJ2-3 and V is TRBV20-1; D may match TRBD1 or TRBD2 (5 bases each). Germline CDR1 and CDR2: DFQATT and SNEGSKA (reference sequence). With 5 bases removed from V and 2 bases from J, the gap between germline ends came to 14 bases. The CDR3 covers 14 residues. Here the CDR3 reads CSAGGRSDTDTQYF. Written as DNA, the CDR3 is TGCAGTGCTGGGGGACGGTCTGACACAGATACGCAGTATTTT.

This clonotype was detected ten times or more. A much larger clone is a single base away; this may be a read error. The gene calls are TRBV19 and TRBJ2-6; 8 positions agree with TRBD2. With V trimmed by 7 bases and J by 0 bases, 2 bases remained unmatched. CDR1 and CDR2 (germline): LNHDA, SQIVND (reference sequence). The CDR3 extends over 15 amino acids. The CDR3 bases are TGTGCCAGTACCCGGGGGGGCTCTGGGGCCAACGTCCTGACTTTC. Its translation is CASTRGGSGANVLTF.

In its sample, this clonotype was seen a few times. J is TRBJ2-1 and V is TRBV5-1, with D tentatively TRBD1 (6 bases). Trimming took off 3 bases at V and 8 bases at J, with 21 bases between the two ends. Germline V gives CDR1 SGHRS, CDR2 YFSETQ. CDR3 length: 16 residues. DNA of the CDR3: TGCGCCAGCAGCTCGGCTTCGGGACACCGGGGCGATGAGCAGTTCTTC. It encodes CASSSASGHRGDEQFF.

The J gene is TRBJ2-7, the V gene TRBV6-6, with 10 bases aligning to TRBD2. With V trimmed by 6 bases and J by 3 bases, 5 bases remained unmatched. This CDR3 contains 14 residues. The V gene's germline CDR1 is MNHNY and CDR2 SVGAGI (reference sequence). The CDR3 spells CASSPGLAYYEQYF. The CDR3 bases are TGTGCCAGCAGCCCGGGACTAGCGTACTACGAGCAGTACTTC.

About this clonotype itself: Possible read error: a much larger clone is one base away. In this CDR3 the conserved last residue, phenylalanine or tryptophan, is missing, so a read error is likely. CDR3: CASSLGQGARGYTL. Written as DNA, the CDR3 is TGTGCCAGCAGCTTGGGTCAGGGGGCAAGGGGCTACACCTTA. The chain joins TRBV5-6 to TRBJ1-2; 8 bases agree with TRBD1. The CDR3 totals 14 residues. The V gene's germline CDR1 is SGHDT and CDR2 YYEEEE. The ends lost 0 bases at V and 8 bases at J; junction bases unmatched: 6.

A single count supports this clonotype. The chain employs TRBV28 and TRBJ1-6; D ambiguous. The CDR3 is 16 amino acids. V lost 1 base to trimming and J lost 7 bases, with 14 bases between them. Germline-derived CDR1 and CDR2 are MDHEN and SYDVKM. CDR3 residues: CASSLLLGQANSPLHF. In DNA, the CDR3 is TGTGCCAGCAGTTTATTATTAGGTCAGGCCAATTCACCCCTCCACTTT.

This clonotype came up many times. The chain joins TRBV4-2 to TRBJ2-3; 10 nucleotides align to TRBD2. Unmatched junction bases numbered 4, after V lost 0 bases and J lost 1 base. This CDR3 is built from 17 residues. The germline CDR1 and CDR2 sequences are LGHNA and YNFKEQ. CDR3 sequence reads: CASSQDRGTSGTDTQYF. CDR3 DNA sequence: TGTGCCAGCAGCCAAGATCGTGGGACTAGCGGCACAGATACGCAGTATTTT.

The gene calls are TRBV5-5 and TRBJ2-7; 8 bases are a match to TRBD1. Germline CDR1 and CDR2: SGHKS and YYEKEE (reference sequence). The CDR3 extends over 16 amino acids. Losses at the gene ends were 4 bases for V and 5 bases for J; bases not matched to a gene: 14. CDR3 sequence reads: CASSAGQGPYWDEQYF. CDR3 sequence (DNA): TGTGCCAGCAGCGCCGGACAGGGACCCTATTGGGACGAGCAGTACTTC. Full variable domain (remainder filled in from reference TRBV5-5 and TRBJ2-7): DAGVTQSPTHLIKTRGQQVTLRCSPISGHKSVSWYQQVLGQGPQFIFQYYEKEERGRGNFPDRFSARQFPNYSSELNVNALLLGDSALYLCASSAGQGPYWDEQYFGPGTRLTVT.

This clonotype was detected many times. This rearrangement joins TRBV20-1 to TRBJ2-3; D not resolved. The germline V gene has CDR1 DFQATT and CDR2 SNEGSKA (reference sequence). The CDR3 consists of 12 residues. Trimming cost V 3 bases and J 3 bases, with 7 bases left between them. CDR3 sequence reads: CSASLRTDTQYF. The CDR3 DNA sequence: TGCAGTGCTAGCCTGAGGACAGATACGCAGTATTTT.

V usage is TRBV20-1 and J usage is TRBJ2-1; 9 nucleotides match TRBD2. Losses at the gene ends were 5 bases for V and 1 base for J; bases not matched to a gene: 6. Germline V CDR1 and CDR2: DFQATT, SNEGSKA (reference sequence). The CDR3 is made up of 15 amino acids. CDR3 amino acids: CSAPNLAGSYNEQFF. DNA for the CDR3: TGCAGTGCTCCTAACCTAGCGGGGTCCTACAATGAGCAGTTCTTC.

The J gene is TRBJ2-5, the V gene TRBV6-2 or TRBV6-3, with D uncertain. The V gene's germline CDR1 is MNHEY and CDR2 SVGEGT. Between the trimmed V and J ends, which lost 2 bases and 11 bases, there was a span of 21 bases. This CDR3 contains 15 residues. CDR3 DNA sequence: TGTGCCAGCAGTTACACACACCCCAACCGAAATGAGCAGTACTTC. This encodes CASSYTHPNRNEQYF.

This clonotype has a handful of counts. This rearrangement joins TRBV7-2 to TRBJ2-7; weak D call: TRBD1 (5 bases). The V end lost 1 base, the J end lost 5 bases, and 12 bases lay between the germline ends. Germline CDR1 SGHTA, CDR2 FQGNSA. This CDR3 is built from 14 residues. The CDR3 sequence is CASSLDRNSHEQYF. CDR3 coding DNA: TGTGCCAGCAGCTTAGACAGGAATAGCCACGAGCAGTACTTC.

This clonotype was counted at least ten times. The chain is built from TRBV7-3 and TRBJ1-2; D is undetermined. The V gene lost 2 bases and the J gene lost 1 base, with 5 bases spanning the gap. The germline V gene encodes CDR1 SGHTA and CDR2 FQGTGA. The CDR3 has 13 residues. The CDR3 loop reads CASSLEVNYGYTF. For the CDR3, the DNA is TGTGCCAGCAGCTTAGAGGTTAACTATGGCTACACCTTC.

This clonotype was recorded a few times. CDR3 sequence reads: CASSDGEQFF. CDR3 coding DNA: TGTGCCAGCAGTGATGGTGAGCAGTTCTTC. The genes are TRBV25-1 and TRBJ2-1; no definite D call. The CDR3 is 10 residues long. The germline CDR1 and CDR2 sequences are MGHDK and SYGVNS. Trimming took 3 bases from V and 9 from J, leaving 3 bases between them. Supplemented by reference TRBV25-1 and TRBJ2-1, the full variable domain reads EADIYQTPRYLVIGTGKKITLECSQTMGHDKMYWYQQDPGMELHLIHYSYGVNSTEKGDLSSESTVSRIRTEHFPLTLESARPSHTSQYLCASSDGEQFFGPGTRLTVL.

V is TRBV7-2 and J is TRBJ2-5; D could derive from TRBD1 or TRBD2 (5 bases each). V shed 1 base and J shed 11 bases, with 23 bases lying between them. Per germline, CDR1 SGHTA and CDR2 FQGNSA. CDR3 length equals 16 residues. The DNA of the CDR3 is TGTGCCAGCAGCTTAGGGGCAGGGAAGGGAGCCAATGAGCAGTACTTC. Translating gives CASSLGAGKGANEQYF.

The CDR3 sequence is CASSSTAGYGYTF. In DNA, the CDR3 is TGTGCCAGCAGCTCAACGGCGGGATATGGCTACACCTTC. This chain uses TRBV7-2 with TRBJ1-2; D unclear. Between the trimmed V and J ends, which lost 4 bases and 5 bases, there was a span of 11 bases. The CDR3 sequence is 13 residues long. Germline loops: CDR1 SGHTA, CDR2 FQGNSA.

The V and J genes are TRBV28 and TRBJ2-2, with D tentatively TRBD1 or TRBD2 (5 bases each). Trimming removed 6 bases from V and 5 bases from J, with 16 bases in between. The length of the CDR3 is 15 residues. Germline V gene sequence: CDR1 MDHEN, CDR2 SYDVKM. CDR3 loop: CASRSYWDRTGELFF. CDR3 sequence (DNA): TGTGCCAGCAGATCCTACTGGGACCGGACCGGGGAGCTGTTTTTT.

At least ten counts were recorded for this clonotype. The CDR3 nucleotides are TGCGCCAGCAGCCCCCCGACCACTAGCACAGATACGCAGTATTTT. It is translated as CASSPPTTSTDTQYF. The gene calls are TRBV5-1 and TRBJ2-3; no reliable D call. V was cut by 4 bases and J by 0 bases, with 12 bases left in between. The CDR3 has 15 residues. The V gene's germline CDR1 is SGHRS and CDR2 YFSETQ.

Comments on this clonotype: Since a much larger clone is just one base distant, this may be a read error. This rearrangement joins TRBV4-3 to TRBJ2-5; the D gene is possibly TRBD2 (5 bases). The J call may be incorrect, as the DNA end agrees better with TRBJ2-7. The CDR3 has 16 residues. Germline lookup yields CDR1 LGHNA and CDR2 YSLEER. The CDR3 spells CVSSQEGARVSYEQYF. The CDR3 nucleotides are TGCGTCAGCAGCCAAGAAGGTGCGAGGGTTTCCTACGAGCAGTACTTC.